Shown below are 12 T cell receptor beta chains from a single sample sequenced in a study of blood T cell repertoires in COVID-19 (TCRdb year 2020). The library was prepared using the immunoSEQ multiplex PCR assay. The immuneACCESS repertoire file appears here via TCRdb, limited to in-frame rearrangements. These files lack a portion of the clones; in checked studies, under half of the deficit traces to unresolved V genes, and the cause of the others is not known. This sample lists about 530,000 clones; 85% to 90% were detected once. The top ten clonotypes cover roughly 7.3% of the sample. The sample was peripheral blood. Receptor source: a woman aged 45-65 years with COVID-19, enrolled during active disease.

This clone was seen only once. This chain links TRBV5-1 with TRBJ2-3; 7 bases fit TRBD2. The CDR3 extends over 15 amino acids. Germline V CDR1 and CDR2: SGHRS, YFSETQ. The V segment lost 4 bases and the J segment 5 bases; nucleotides outside the gene matches: 10. In nucleotides, the CDR3 is TGCGCCAGCAGCCCCTCGGGAGGCAGGGTAGATACGCAGTATTTT. Translating it yields CASSPSGGRVDTQYF.

The rearrangement links TRBV2 to TRBJ1-2; 8 bases align to TRBD1. The V segment lost 1 base and the J segment 6 bases; nucleotides outside the gene matches: 4. The germline CDR1 and CDR2 sequences are SNHLY and FYNNEI. The CDR3 totals 14 residues. The CDR3 DNA follows: TGTGCCAGCAGTGAAGGACAGGGGAGGCATGGCTACACCTTC. Translation: CASSEGQGRHGYTF.

The V gene is TRBV12-3 or TRBV12-4, the J gene TRBJ2-2, with D unclear. This CDR3 is 12 amino acids long. The V gene lost 3 bases and the J gene lost 7 bases, with 6 bases spanning the gap. The DNA of the CDR3 is TGTGCCAGCAGTTTCCCAGGCGGGGAGCTGTTTTTT. Translating it yields CASSFPGGELFF.

The chain recombines TRBV19 with TRBJ2-3; 10 bases are shared with TRBD2. CDR1 and CDR2 (germline): LNHDA, SQIVND (reference sequence). V trimming: 5 bases; J trimming: 2 bases; junction bases outside the gene matches: 7. This CDR3 spans 16 amino acids. The CDR3 DNA reads as TGTGCCAGTAGTTTACATAGCGGGGGGCTCACAGATACGCAGTATTTT. This codes for CASSLHSGGLTDTQYF.

This clone appeared once. The chain carries TRBV28 and TRBJ2-3; 10 bases match TRBD1. Germline V CDR1 and CDR2: MDHEN, SYDVKM. The CDR3 length is 15 residues. J was trimmed by 1 base and V by 5 bases; bases with no gene match: 3. The CDR3 DNA reads as TGTGCCAGCAGTACCGGGACAGGGGGCACAGATACGCAGTATTTT. It encodes CASSTGTGGTDTQYF.

CDR3 loop: CASSPTTGVYTEAFF. Written as DNA, the CDR3 is TGTGCCAGCAGCCCAACGACAGGGGTTTACACTGAAGCTTTCTTT. The chain recombines TRBV14 with TRBJ1-1; 8 bases agree with TRBD1. Germline V gene lookup returns CDR1 SGHDN and CDR2 FVKESK. The CDR3 is 15 amino acids. After removal of 4 bases from V and 3 bases from J, the junction contained 7 bases not matched to a gene.

The chain uses TRBV10-3 and TRBJ2-1; 8 bases fit TRBD2. The CDR3 spans 14 residues. Germline V gene lookup returns CDR1 ENHRY and CDR2 SYGVKD. The V and J ends lost 11 bases and 8 bases, in that order; junction bases with no gene match: 14. The CDR3 is CAARTSGGRHEQFF. In nucleotides, the CDR3 is TGTGCCGCACGTACTAGCGGTGGGCGCCATGAGCAGTTCTTC.

The rearrangement joins TRBV24-1 to TRBJ2-3, with TRBD1 identical over 7 bases. The germline V gene encodes CDR1 KGHDR and CDR2 SFDVKD. The CDR3 consists of 16 residues. V lost 2 bases, J lost 0 bases, and 4 bases stayed unmatched. This CDR3 is CATSDSRTGSTDTQYF. CDR3 DNA: TGTGCCACCAGTGATTCGAGGACAGGAAGCACAGATACGCAGTATTTT.

The V and J genes are TRBV18 and TRBJ2-1, with D uncertain. Germline loops: CDR1 KGHSH, CDR2 LQKENI. The CDR3 runs to 16 residues. The V end was cut by 0 bases, the J end by 3 bases, with 12 bases between. The CDR3 loop is CASSPPWAGHYNEQFF. CDR3 coding DNA: TGTGCCAGCTCACCACCGTGGGCAGGCCACTACAATGAGCAGTTCTTC.

CDR3 residues: CASSPEVLGNTIYF. CDR3 nucleotides: TGTGCCAGCAGCCCGGAGGTCCTTGGAAACACCATATATTTT. This chain uses TRBV7-2 with TRBJ1-3; no firm D call. Germline V CDR1 and CDR2: SGHTA, FQGNSA. The CDR3 length is 14 residues. Trimming cost V 5 bases and J 3 bases, with 11 bases left between them. The variable domain in full, completed from reference TRBV7-2 and TRBJ1-3, reads GAGVSQSPSNKVTEKGKDVELRCDPISGHTALYWYRQSLGQGLEFLIYFQGNSAPDKSGLPSDRFSAERTGGSVSTLTIQRTQQEDSAVYLCASSPEVLGNTIYFGEGSWLTVV.

This chain connects TRBV9 to TRBJ2-2, with D hard to call. V was shortened by 4 bases and J by 3 bases, with 10 bases between the two germline ends. Germline-derived CDR1 and CDR2 are SGDLS and YYNGEE. The CDR3 contains 14 residues. The CDR3 DNA sequence: TGTGCCAGCAGCCCCCCGTTCGACACCGGGGAGCTGTTTTTT. Translated: CASSPPFDTGELFF.

This clone was recorded only once. The chain has TRBV5-1 and TRBJ2-3; D not certain. CDR1 SGHRS and CDR2 YFSETQ come from the germline V gene. Trimming pared 4 bases from V and 1 base from J, leaving 10 bases between. The CDR3 is made up of 14 amino acids. The chain's CDR3 is CASSPATRTDTQYF. The DNA of the CDR3 is TGCGCCAGCAGCCCAGCGACCCGCACAGATACGCAGTATTTT.